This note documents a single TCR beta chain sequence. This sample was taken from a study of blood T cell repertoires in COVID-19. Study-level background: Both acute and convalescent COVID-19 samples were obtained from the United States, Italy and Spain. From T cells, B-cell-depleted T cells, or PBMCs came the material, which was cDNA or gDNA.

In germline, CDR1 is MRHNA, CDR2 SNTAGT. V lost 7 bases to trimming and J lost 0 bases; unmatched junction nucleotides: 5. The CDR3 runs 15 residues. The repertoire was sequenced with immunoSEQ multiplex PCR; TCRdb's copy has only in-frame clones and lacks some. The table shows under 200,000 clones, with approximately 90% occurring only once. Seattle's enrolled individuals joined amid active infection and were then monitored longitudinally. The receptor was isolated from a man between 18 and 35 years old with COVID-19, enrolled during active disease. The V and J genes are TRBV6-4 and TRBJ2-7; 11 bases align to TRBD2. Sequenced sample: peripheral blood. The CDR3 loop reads CASTPTSGSSYEQYF. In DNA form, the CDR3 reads TGTGCCAGCACACCTACTAGCGGGAGCTCCTACGAGCAGTACTTC.